Given below is one T cell receptor (beta chain) in context. This clonotype was seen ten or more times. No cognate antigen has been identified for it. Base qualities are not recorded, but no much larger clone differs from it by a single base. This sample was included in a study of human T cells and chemical hapten exposure (dated by TCRdb to about 2021). Regarding the study in general: For sensitization, 2% DPC in acetone was applied to a roughly 2 cm by roughly 2 cm area of upper inner arm skin. Weekly therapeutic DPC doses were additionally applied to the scalp of patients throughout the roughly 25-week study period. Patch tests used Finn chambers with 0.01% DPC on the upper back, scored after 6 days by International Contact Dermatitis Research Group standards. The mostly female patient cohort included alopecia areata with under or over 50% scalp involvement, alopecia totalis and alopecia universalis. Libraries were combined into a pool for sequencing, and differences in TCR yield between samples came mainly from small differences in library volumes within the pool. In alopecia patients, the study followed how the peripheral blood TCR repertoire changed in vivo over primary and secondary sensitization to diphenylcyclopropenone (DPC), a hapten. Blood samples were taken from patients before sensitization (week 0) and then at 2, 6 and about 24 weeks after DPC sensitization. Blood for TCR sequencing was provided by twenty-nine alopecia patients at one to four time points (pre-sensitization, 2, 6 and 24 weeks).

The research as a whole found: Because all patients had alopecia, a presumed autoimmune disease, the immune response of the patients might differ from that of healthy individuals. The number of PT1 expanded TCRs positively correlated with patch test score, significant at thresholds 8, 16 and 32 but not 4. No change with DPC sensitization was found in the number of TCRs above 1 in 1000 frequency, and no evidence of global repertoire structure alterations was found. Expanded TCRs formed significantly more large CDR3 similarity clusters than pre-sensitization or healthy control sets, consistent with antigen-driven responses. Repeated subsampling changed both the strength of the expansion versus patch-test correlation and the threshold at which the correlation became significant.

Per the publication, the time point label means: pre-sensitization, week 0. The treatment or condition tag for this specimen amounts to: therapeutic diphenylcyclopropenone sensitization with weekly scalp DPC. At every patch-test visit, the blood draw took place before the patch test was put on. To be eligible, patients had to be aged 18 to 70, diagnosed with alopecia and judged suitable for DPC therapy, while pregnant patients were excluded. Total RNA was extracted from unfractionated whole blood that had been collected in Tempus Blood RNA tubes. CDR3 length: 14 amino acids, cysteine to phenylalanine. Only the CDR3 portion is preserved as DNA: 42 bases, with reading frame beginning at the first base. The V end gives up 5 bases and the J end 6 bases, leaving 7 bases in the junction not matched to a gene. CDR1 and CDR2 are read off the germline V gene as SGHVS and FNYEAQ. Libraries were made using RACE. The reads were generated on a NextSeq 500. During library preparation, unique molecular identifiers were attached to individual cDNA molecules so that TCRs could be counted in a quantitative, reproducible way. Both TCR alpha and TCR beta chains were sequenced from each blood RNA sample. The study's own analysis went as follows. Samples had a median of roughly 91,000 TCRs, with a range from roughly 23,224 to 700,000. V, J and CDR3 annotation of the TCR reads was performed with the Decombinator software suite. For PS versus PT1 abundance plots, all samples were subsampled to the same number of TCRs (28,000). Expanded TCRs were defined as absent before sensitization and observed at least eight times at the 2-week time point. The public reads were reanalyzed by TCRdb: fastp trimming at Q25, MiXCR alignment, in-frame beta chains only. One record per CDR3 amino acid sequence lists the most common genes and DNA. TCRdb's processing, not the study's, gives the V and J calls here. The sample table lists more than 300,000 distinct CDR3 sequences, 4.5% to 6% of them with a count of one. Around 2.6% of the sample is held by the ten biggest clonotypes.

The sequence was collected from a woman in her forties or fifties with alopecia areata. Some clones in this sample may be carry-over from other donors' samples. Recombination joined TRBV7-6 with TRBJ2-1; TRBD1 lines up with 7 middle nucleotides. The material sequenced was whole blood, taken in connection with sensitization to the hapten diphenylcyclopropenone (DPC). The CDR3 sequence is CASSTPRQGNEQFF. The bases are TGTGCCAGCAGCACCCCCCGACAGGGCAATGAGCAGTTCTTC.